This T cell receptor (beta chain) was recorded in a study of PD-1 blockade in mismatch repair-deficient tumors. As for the study in general: Patients had 12 mismatch repair-deficient cancer types, all previously treated and progressing.

As to this clone: Its antigen is still unknown.

Profiled with immunoSEQ multiplex PCR; TCRdb holds only in-frame clones, not every one. The sample has some 100,000 clones, 82% seen once. Study-wide findings and caveats: Tumor-resident clones, often absent from pretreatment blood, expanded after pembrolizumab and then contracted.

PCR or immunohistochemistry showed mismatch repair deficiency in every enrolled patient. The CDR3 consists of 14 residues. V dropped 7 bases and J dropped 3; count of bases not matched to a gene: 5. CDR1 and CDR2 from the germline V gene are WSHSY and SAAADI. The chain is built from TRBV10-2 and TRBJ2-7, with 11 bases aligning to TRBD2. The TCR sequence derives from an adult with mismatch repair-deficient cancer. The sequences come from peripheral blood, collected approximately 36 weeks after starting pembrolizumab. The CDR3 DNA is TGCGCCAGCAATTTAGCGGGAGGGGGCTACGAGCAGTACTTC. Its protein is CASNLAGGGYEQYF.